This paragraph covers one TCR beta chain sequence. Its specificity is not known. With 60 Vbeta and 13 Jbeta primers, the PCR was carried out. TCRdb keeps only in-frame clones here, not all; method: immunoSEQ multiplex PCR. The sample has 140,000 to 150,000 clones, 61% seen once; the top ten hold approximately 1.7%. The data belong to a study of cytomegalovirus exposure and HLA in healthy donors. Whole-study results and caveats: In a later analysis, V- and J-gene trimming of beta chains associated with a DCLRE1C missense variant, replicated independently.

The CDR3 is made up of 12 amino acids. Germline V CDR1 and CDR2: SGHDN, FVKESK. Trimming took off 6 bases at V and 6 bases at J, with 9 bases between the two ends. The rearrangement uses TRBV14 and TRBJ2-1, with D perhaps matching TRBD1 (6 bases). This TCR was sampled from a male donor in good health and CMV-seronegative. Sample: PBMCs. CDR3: CASSPQGNEQFF. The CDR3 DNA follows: TGTGCCAGCAGTCCACAGGGCAATGAGCAGTTCTTC.